The present entry profiles one T cell receptor (beta chain) with its context. After removal of 7 bases from V and 2 bases from J, the junction contained 15 bases not matched to a gene. This CDR3 spans 17 amino acids. Germline V gives CDR1 LGHDT, CDR2 YNNKEL (reference sequence). The data are from a study of blood T cell repertoires in COVID-19. Looking at the study overall: PBMCs, B-cell-depleted T cells, or T cells were the source of the cDNA or gDNA that made up the material.

Authors' processing steps: Scientists estimated how many nucleated cells there were by amplifying reference gene primers. Produced via immunoSEQ multiplex PCR; TCRdb's table is partial and in-frame only. Clonal size and the V and J genes are those of that table, whereas D and trimming came from the DNA. The table includes over 110,000 clones, approximately 88% detected once. The sequencing input was peripheral blood. This receptor was obtained from a human donor in a cohort sampled during active COVID-19. This rearrangement joins TRBV3-1 (or the pseudogene TRBV3-2) to TRBJ2-7; 9 bases are a match to TRBD1. The CDR3: CASNPAPWDREPYEQYF. The CDR3 DNA sequence: TGTGCCAGCAACCCTGCGCCGTGGGACAGGGAACCCTACGAGCAGTACTTC.